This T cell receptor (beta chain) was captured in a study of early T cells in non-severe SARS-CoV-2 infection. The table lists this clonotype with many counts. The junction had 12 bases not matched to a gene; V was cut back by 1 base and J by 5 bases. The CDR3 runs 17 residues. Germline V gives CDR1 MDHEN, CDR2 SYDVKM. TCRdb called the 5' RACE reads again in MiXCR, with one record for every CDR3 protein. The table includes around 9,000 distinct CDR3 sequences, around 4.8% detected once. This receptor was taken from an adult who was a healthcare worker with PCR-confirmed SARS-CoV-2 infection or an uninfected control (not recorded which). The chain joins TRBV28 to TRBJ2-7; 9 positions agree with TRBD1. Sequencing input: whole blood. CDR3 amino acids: CASSLYLTGTGLNEQYF. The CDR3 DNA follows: TGTGCCAGCAGTTTATACCTAACCGGGACAGGGTTAAACGAGCAGTACTTC. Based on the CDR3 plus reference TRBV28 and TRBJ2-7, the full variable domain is DVKVTQSSRYLVKRTGEKVFLECVQDMDHENMFWYRQDPGLGLRLIYFSYDVKMKEKGDIPEGYSVSREKKERFSLILESASTNQTSMYLCASSLYLTGTGLNEQYFGPGTRLTVT.